These 9 T cell receptor beta chains were sequenced from one sample in a study of shared clonotypes between healthy human individuals. Some clones are missing from TCRdb's copy, which holds only in-frame ones; the method was immunoSEQ multiplex PCR. The table includes some 2 million clones, roughly 94% detected once. Sequences were obtained from naive CD4+ T cells sorted from blood. Subset meaning: CD45RA+ positively selected. These receptors came from a man aged 18 to 35 in good health.

The CDR3 DNA reads TGTGCCTGGAACCCCAGGGGGCGCACCGGGGAGCTGTTTTTT. Its protein is CAWNPRGRTGELFF. J is TRBJ2-2 and V is TRBV30, with 8 bases matching TRBD1. Germline V CDR1 and CDR2: GTSNPN, SVGIG (reference sequence). CDR3 size: 14 residues. Unmatched junction bases numbered 5, after V lost 4 bases and J lost 4 bases.

V usage is TRBV29-1 and J usage is TRBJ1-2; TRBD1 agrees at 9 bases. The CDR3 length is 15 residues. Germline V gene sequence: CDR1 SQVTM, CDR2 ANQGSEA. Unmatched junction bases numbered 6, after V lost 0 bases and J lost 4 bases. CDR3 sequence reads: CSVEDPTGGIYGYTF. The DNA for the CDR3 is TGCAGCGTTGAAGACCCGACAGGGGGTATCTATGGCTACACCTTC.

This chain connects TRBV5-1 to TRBJ2-5, with 8 positions matching TRBD1. The germline V gene encodes CDR1 SGHRS and CDR2 YFSETQ. The CDR3 has 16 amino acids. Trimming cost V 4 bases and J 4 bases; bases outside gene matches: 12. The CDR3 region is CASSRSGGAFPETQYF. In DNA form, the CDR3 reads TGCGCCAGCAGCCGGTCAGGGGGCGCGTTTCCAGAGACCCAGTACTTC.

This chain uses TRBV29-1 with TRBJ2-7; perhaps TRBD1 as D (9 bases). Germline V CDR1 and CDR2: SQVTM, ANQGSEA. The V end was cut by 1 base, the J end by 7 bases, with 20 bases between. The CDR3 extends over 15 amino acids. The DNA for the CDR3 is TGCAGCGTTGAAGGAATGGGACAGGGACTAGGGGAGCAGTACTTC. Amino acid sequence: CSVEGMGQGLGEQYF.

The chain links TRBV27 to TRBJ2-7; 10 bases line up with TRBD2. V was pared by 6 bases and J by 2 bases, with 4 bases of the junction left unmatched. CDR1 MNHEY and CDR2 SMNVEV come from the germline V gene (reference sequence). There are 14 residues in the CDR3. The CDR3: CASSSSGRAYEQYF. CDR3 DNA sequence: TGTGCCAGCAGCTCAAGCGGGAGGGCCTACGAGCAGTACTTC.

The rearrangement joins TRBV4-2 to TRBJ1-3; D remains ambiguous. Germline V gene lookup returns CDR1 LGHNA and CDR2 YNFKEQ. V lost 5 bases and J lost 0, with 14 bases in between. The length of the CDR3 is 16 residues. In nucleotides, the CDR3 is TGTGCCAGCAGCTACGAGCCTGGTTCCTCTGGAAACACCATATATTTT. Translated: CASSYEPGSSGNTIYF.

The V and J genes are TRBV11-2 and TRBJ1-2; D remains ambiguous. The germline CDR1 and CDR2 sequences are SGHAT and FQNNGV. V was trimmed by 6 bases and J by 3 bases, leaving 11 bases between them. The CDR3 length is 13 residues. CDR3 DNA: TGTGCCAGCAGTCACAGCCTGGACTATGGCTACACCTTC. Encoded protein: CASSHSLDYGYTF.

In the case of this clone: Other DNA sequences of this sample code for an identical CDR3. This chain connects TRBV25-1 to TRBJ2-5; D uncertain. This CDR3 spans 11 amino acids. CDR1 is MGHDK and CDR2 is SYGVNS in the germline V gene. V lost 3 bases to trimming and J lost 4 bases, with 3 bases between them. CDR3 bases: TGTGCCAGCAGTGACAGAGAGACCCAGTACTTC. The encoded protein is CASSDRETQYF. Full variable domain (missing parts from reference TRBV25-1 and TRBJ2-5): EADIYQTPRYLVIGTGKKITLECSQTMGHDKMYWYQQDPGMELHLIHYSYGVNSTEKGDLSSESTVSRIRTEHFPLTLESARPSHTSQYLCASSDRETQYFGPGTRLLVL.

The chain's CDR3 is CAISESGEWYGYTF. CDR3 DNA sequence: TGTGCCATCAGTGAGTCGGGGGAGTGGTATGGCTACACCTTC. The V call is TRBV10-3, the J call TRBJ1-2, with D tentatively TRBD1 (5 bases). The V gene's germline CDR1 is ENHRY and CDR2 SYGVKD. V lost 0 bases to trimming and J lost 5 bases, with 10 bases between them. The CDR3 contains 14 residues.